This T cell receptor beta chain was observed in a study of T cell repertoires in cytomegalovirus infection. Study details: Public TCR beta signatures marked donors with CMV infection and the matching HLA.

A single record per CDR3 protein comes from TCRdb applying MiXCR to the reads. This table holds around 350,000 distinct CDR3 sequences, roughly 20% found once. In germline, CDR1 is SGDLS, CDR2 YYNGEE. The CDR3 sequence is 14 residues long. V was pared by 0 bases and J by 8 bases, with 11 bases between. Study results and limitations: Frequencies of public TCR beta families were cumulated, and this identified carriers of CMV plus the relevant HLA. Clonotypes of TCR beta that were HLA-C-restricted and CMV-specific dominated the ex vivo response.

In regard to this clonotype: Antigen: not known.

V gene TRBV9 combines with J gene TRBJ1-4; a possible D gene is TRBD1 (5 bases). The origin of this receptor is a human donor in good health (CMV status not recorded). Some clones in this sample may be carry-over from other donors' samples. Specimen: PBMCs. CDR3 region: CASSVEWQGEKLFF. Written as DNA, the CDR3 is TGTGCCAGCAGCGTAGAGTGGCAGGGCGAAAAACTGTTTTTT.